This section outlines one T cell receptor beta chain sequence together with its context. The data are from a study of T-cell memory formation after mild COVID-19. Between the trimmed V and J ends, which lost 4 bases and 6 bases, there was a span of 17 bases. Germline CDR1 LGHDT, CDR2 YNNKEL (reference sequence). This CDR3 region has 15 residues. TCRdb used MiXCR to reprocess the 5' RACE reads, holding one entry per CDR3 protein. The table has around 200,000 distinct CDR3 sequences, around 26% seen once. This TCR was sampled from an adult woman who had mild COVID-19 (a few samples of this study predate the infection). Cell type and time point are not known. The sample consisted of PBMCs or a T cell subset sorted from them (not recorded which). The V call is TRBV3-1, the J call TRBJ2-3; D possibly corresponds to TRBD2 (7 bases). The CDR3, as DNA: TGTGCCAGCAGCCTGGGGGCTAGCGGTTCCGATACGCAGTATTTT. Its translation is CASSLGASGSDTQYF.